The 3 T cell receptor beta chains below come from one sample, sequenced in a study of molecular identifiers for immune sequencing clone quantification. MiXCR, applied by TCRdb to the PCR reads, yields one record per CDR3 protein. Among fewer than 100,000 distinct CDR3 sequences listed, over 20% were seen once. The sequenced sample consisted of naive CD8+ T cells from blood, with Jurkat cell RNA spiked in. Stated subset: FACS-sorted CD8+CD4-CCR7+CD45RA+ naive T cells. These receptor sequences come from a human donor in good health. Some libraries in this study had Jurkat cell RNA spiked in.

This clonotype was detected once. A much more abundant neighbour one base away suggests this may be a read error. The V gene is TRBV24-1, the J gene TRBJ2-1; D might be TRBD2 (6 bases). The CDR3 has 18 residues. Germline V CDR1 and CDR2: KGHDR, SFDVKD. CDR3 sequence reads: CATSDQNGGMGSYNEQLF. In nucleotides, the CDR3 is TGTGCCACCAGTGATCAGAACGGGGGTATGGGCTCCTACAATGAGCAGCTCTTC.

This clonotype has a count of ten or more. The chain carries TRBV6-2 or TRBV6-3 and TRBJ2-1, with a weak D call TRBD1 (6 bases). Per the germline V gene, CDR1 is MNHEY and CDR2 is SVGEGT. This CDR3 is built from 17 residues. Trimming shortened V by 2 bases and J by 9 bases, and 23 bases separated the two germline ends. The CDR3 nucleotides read TGTGCCAGCAGTTACCTCGTTTTTTCAGGGGATGGAGGTGAGCAGTTCTTC. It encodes CASSYLVFSGDGGEQFF.

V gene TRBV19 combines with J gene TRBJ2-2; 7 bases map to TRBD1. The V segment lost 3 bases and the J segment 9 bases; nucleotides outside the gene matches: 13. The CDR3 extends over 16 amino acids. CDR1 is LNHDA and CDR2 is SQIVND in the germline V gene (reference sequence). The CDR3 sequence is CASSISDRVRVRELFF. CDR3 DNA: TGTGCCAGTAGTATTTCCGACAGGGTGAGGGTACGGGAGCTGTTTTTT.